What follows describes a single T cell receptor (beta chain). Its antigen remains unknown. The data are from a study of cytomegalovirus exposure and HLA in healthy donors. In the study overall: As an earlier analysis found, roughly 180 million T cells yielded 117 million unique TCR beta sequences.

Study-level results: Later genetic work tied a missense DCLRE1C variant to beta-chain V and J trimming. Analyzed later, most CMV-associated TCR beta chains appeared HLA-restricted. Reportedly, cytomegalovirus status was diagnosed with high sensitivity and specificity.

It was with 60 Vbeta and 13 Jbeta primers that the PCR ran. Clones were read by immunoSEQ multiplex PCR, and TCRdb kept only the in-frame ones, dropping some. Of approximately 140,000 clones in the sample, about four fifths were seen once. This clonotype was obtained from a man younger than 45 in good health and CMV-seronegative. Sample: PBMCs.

The CDR3 protein is CASTPGGASYNEQFF. CDR3 in DNA: TGTGCCAGCACCCCCGGGGGGGCCTCTTACAATGAGCAGTTCTTC. The chain is built from TRBV6-1 and TRBJ2-1; 8 bases agree with TRBD2. Trimming cost V 7 bases and J 4 bases; bases outside gene matches: 9. The CDR3 has 15 amino acids. Per the germline V gene, CDR1 is MNHNS and CDR2 is SASEGT.